The 2 T cell receptor beta chains reported below all come from one sample, sequenced in a study of blood T cell repertoires in COVID-19. Generated by immunoSEQ multiplex PCR, the TCRdb table keeps only in-frame clones and is missing some. The sample has roughly 350,000 clones, roughly 90% seen once. The sample was peripheral blood. The origin of the receptors is a woman aged 45-60 years with active or convalescent COVID-19.

The gene calls are TRBV28 and TRBJ1-2; possible D gene TRBD1, 5 bases. The length of the CDR3 is 14 residues. Looked up from germline, CDR1 is MDHEN and CDR2 is SYDVKM. The V end lost 4 bases, the J end lost 8 bases, and 17 bases lay between the germline ends. CDR3 bases: TGTGCCAGCAGTTCCGCCTTTGGGGGGTTGGGCTACACCTTC. This translates into CASSSAFGGLGYTF.

The rearrangement uses TRBV15 and TRBJ1-3; D is possibly TRBD1 (5 bases). This CDR3 is built from 16 residues. The germline V gene has CDR1 LNHNV and CDR2 YYDKDF (reference sequence). The V and J ends lost 1 base and 0 bases respectively, with 10 bases between them. The CDR3 nucleotides are TGTGCCACCAGCAGAGGGGGCGGAATCTCTGGAAACACCATATATTTT. Protein: CATSRGGGISGNTIYF.